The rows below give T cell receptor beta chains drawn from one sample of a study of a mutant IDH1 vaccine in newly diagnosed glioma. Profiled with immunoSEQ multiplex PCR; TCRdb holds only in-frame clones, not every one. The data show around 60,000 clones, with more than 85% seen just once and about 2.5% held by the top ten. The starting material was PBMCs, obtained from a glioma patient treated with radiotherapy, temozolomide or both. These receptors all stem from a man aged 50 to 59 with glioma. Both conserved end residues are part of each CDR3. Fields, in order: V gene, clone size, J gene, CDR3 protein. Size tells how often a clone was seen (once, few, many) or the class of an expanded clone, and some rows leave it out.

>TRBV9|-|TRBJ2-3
CASSVGTSGGGDTQYF
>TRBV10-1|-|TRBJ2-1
CASSEASGSRSNEQFF
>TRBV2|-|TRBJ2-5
CASSFDREKYF
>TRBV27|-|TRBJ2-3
CASRDKGWSTDTQYF
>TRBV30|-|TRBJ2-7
CAWSARPTETYEQYF
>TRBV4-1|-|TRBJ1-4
CASSQGPGTGGEKLFF
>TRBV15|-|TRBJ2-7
CATSSRLAGSHLQYF
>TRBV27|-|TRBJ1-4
CASSPFANVGEKLFF
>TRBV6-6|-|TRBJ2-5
CASSYSQVRRETQYF
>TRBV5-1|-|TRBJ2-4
CASSLAGGASNIQYF
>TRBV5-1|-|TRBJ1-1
CASSLGPTGGMNTEAFF
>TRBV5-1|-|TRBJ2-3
CASSVRPGTDTQYF
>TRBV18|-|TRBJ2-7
CASSPPALAGVLEQYF
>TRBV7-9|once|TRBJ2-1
CASSPYNEQFF